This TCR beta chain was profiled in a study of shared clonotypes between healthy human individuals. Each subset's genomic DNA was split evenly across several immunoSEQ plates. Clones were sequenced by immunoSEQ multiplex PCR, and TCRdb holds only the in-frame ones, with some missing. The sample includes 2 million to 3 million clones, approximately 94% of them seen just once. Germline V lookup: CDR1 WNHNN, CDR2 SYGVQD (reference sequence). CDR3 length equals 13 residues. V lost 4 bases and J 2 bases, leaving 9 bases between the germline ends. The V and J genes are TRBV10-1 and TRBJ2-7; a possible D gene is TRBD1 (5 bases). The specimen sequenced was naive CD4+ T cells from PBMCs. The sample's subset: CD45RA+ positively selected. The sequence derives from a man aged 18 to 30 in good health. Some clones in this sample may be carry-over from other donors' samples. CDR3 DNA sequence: TGCGCCAGCAGTGCTAGGGGTGCCTACGAGCAGTACTTC. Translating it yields CASSARGAYEQYF.